The 22 T cell receptor beta chains reported below all come from one sample, sequenced in a study of blood T cell repertoires in COVID-19. Assay used: immunoSEQ multiplex PCR; TCRdb lists only in-frame clones, some missing. The table includes 200,000 or so clones, about 88% detected once. The specimen sequenced was PBMCs or T cells enriched from blood (not recorded which). These receptors came from a young woman who had recovered from COVID-19.

The genes are TRBV19 and TRBJ2-7, with D tentatively TRBD2 (6 bases). Germline CDR1 reads LNHDA; CDR2 reads SQIVND (reference sequence). V lost 3 bases and J 0 bases, leaving 12 bases between the germline ends. The CDR3 loop spans 15 amino acids. The CDR3 is CASSIGGGPSYEQYF. As DNA, the CDR3 is TGTGCCAGTAGTATCGGGGGAGGACCCTCCTACGAGCAGTACTTC.

This sequence joins TRBV19 and TRBJ2-2, with 9 nucleotides matching TRBD1. Trimming at V came to 5 bases and at J to 1 base, leaving 2 bases not matched to a gene. CDR3 length: 15 amino acids. Per germline, CDR1 LNHDA and CDR2 SQIVND (reference sequence). CDR3 DNA sequence: TGTGCCAGTAGTGCGGGACAGGGGAACACCGGGGAGCTGTTTTTT. Its translation is CASSAGQGNTGELFF.

The V gene is TRBV29-1, the J gene TRBJ2-5; the D gene is possibly TRBD2 (7 bases). The CDR3 runs to 12 residues. Germline CDR1 and CDR2: SQVTM and ANQGSEA. Trimming left V 7 bases short and J 1 base short, with 10 bases between. The CDR3 DNA reads TGCAGCGGAGGGGGGGGCCAAGAGACCCAGTACTTC. It specifies CSGGGGQETQYF.

V and J are TRBV27 and TRBJ1-5; D gene ambiguous. The germline CDR1 and CDR2 sequences are MNHEY and SMNVEV (reference sequence). The CDR3 extends over 15 amino acids. Trimming stripped 1 base from V and 0 bases from J, with 7 bases between. The DNA of the CDR3 is TGTGCCAGCAGTTTATTCGGAGATAGCAATCAGCCCCAGCATTTT. It encodes CASSLFGDSNQPQHF.

This chain connects TRBV7-3 to TRBJ2-2; perhaps TRBD1 as D (5 bases). This CDR3 has 12 residues. V was shortened by 8 bases and J by 5 bases, with 9 bases between the two germline ends. Germline V lookup: CDR1 SGHTA, CDR2 FQGTGA. The CDR3 spells CASGAGTGELFF. The CDR3 DNA sequence: TGTGCCAGCGGGGCAGGAACCGGGGAGCTGTTTTTT.

The J gene is TRBJ2-1, the V gene TRBV6-5; 11 bases are shared with TRBD2. CDR3 size: 16 residues. The J segment lost 6 bases and the V segment lost 4 bases, leaving 8 bases of the junction unmatched. Looked up from germline, CDR1 is MNHEY and CDR2 is SVGAGI. CDR3 bases: TGTGCCAGCAGTTTTATAGCGGGGGGGCCGTTCAATGAGCAGTTCTTC. It codes for CASSFIAGGPFNEQFF.

This chain links TRBV6-5 with TRBJ2-5; TRBD1 matches 12 bases. Germline lookup yields CDR1 MNHEY and CDR2 SVGAGI. The CDR3 is 16 residues long. The junction had 6 bases not matched to a gene; V was cut back by 2 bases and J by 5 bases. The CDR3 loop is CASSYHRDRGPETQYF. CDR3 coding DNA: TGTGCCAGCAGTTACCACCGGGACAGGGGGCCGGAGACCCAGTACTTC.

The chain uses TRBV7-3 and TRBJ2-7; TRBD1 matches 11 bases. Germline assignment: CDR1 SGHTA and CDR2 FQGTGA. Germline trimming cut 6 bases from V and 3 bases from J; bases unmatched to any gene: 4. The CDR3 sequence is 14 residues long. The chain's CDR3 is CASSRDRGDYEQYF. CDR3 DNA sequence: TGTGCCAGCAGTCGGGACAGGGGGGACTACGAGCAGTACTTC. Drawing the rest from reference TRBV7-3 and TRBJ2-7, the complete variable domain is GAGVSQTPSNKVTEKGKYVELRCDPISGHTALYWYRQSLGQGPEFLIYFQGTGAADDSGLPNDRFFAVRPEGSVSTLKIQRTERGDSAVYLCASSRDRGDYEQYFGPGTRLTVT.

The rearrangement joins TRBV7-2 to TRBJ2-1, with 7 bases fitting TRBD2. The CDR3 extends over 17 amino acids. The germline gives CDR1 SGHTA, CDR2 FQGNSA. J lost 4 bases, V lost 2 bases, and 11 bases had no gene match. The chain's CDR3 is CASSLRRFEGLYNEQFF. CDR3 DNA: TGTGCCAGCAGCTTAAGGCGGTTTGAGGGACTATACAATGAGCAGTTCTTC.

The chain carries TRBV19 and TRBJ1-2; a weak D match, TRBD1 (5 bases). V lost 4 bases to trimming and J lost 4 bases, with 7 bases between them. This CDR3 spans 12 amino acids. The germline V gene has CDR1 LNHDA and CDR2 SQIVND (reference sequence). CDR3 residues: CASSTDTYGYTF. The CDR3 DNA is TGTGCCAGTAGTACGGACACCTATGGCTACACCTTC. The complete variable domain, with remaining parts taken from reference TRBV19 and TRBJ1-2, reads DGGITQSPKYLFRKEGQNVTLSCEQNLNHDAMYWYRQDPGQGLRLIYYSQIVNDFQKGDIAEGYSVSREKKESFPLTVTSAQKNPTAFYLCASSTDTYGYTFGSGTRLTVV.

This clone was found once. V gene TRBV5-1 combines with J gene TRBJ2-7; 8 nucleotides align to TRBD1. V was pared by 4 bases and J by 3 bases, with 6 bases of the junction left unmatched. In germline, CDR1 is SGHRS, CDR2 YFSETQ. This CDR3 is built from 14 residues. CDR3 coding DNA: TGCGCCAGCAGCCGGACAGGGCGGGACTACGAGCAGTACTTC. This codes for CASSRTGRDYEQYF.

The chain employs TRBV9 and TRBJ1-1, with 7 positions matching TRBD1. The CDR3 runs 14 residues. CDR1 is SGDLS, CDR2 YYNGEE, per germline. V lost 0 bases to trimming and J lost 3 bases; unmatched junction nucleotides: 2. The DNA of the CDR3 is TGTGCCAGCAGCGTAGGACAGGGTGACACTGAAGCTTTCTTT. This translates into CASSVGQGDTEAFF.

The CDR3 bases are TGTGCCAGCAGCGGAAAGACAGGGGGCTCGGGCAATCAGCCCCAGCATTTT. Residues: CASSGKTGGSGNQPQHF. V gene TRBV7-8 combines with J gene TRBJ1-5; 10 bases align to TRBD1. With 5 bases clipped from V and 2 bases from J, the junction kept 9 bases outside the gene matches. CDR1 and CDR2 (germline): SGHVS, FQNEAQ. This CDR3 is 17 amino acids long.

The chain has TRBV7-3 and TRBJ2-5, with TRBD2 matching 8 bases. Unmatched junction bases numbered 18, after V lost 1 base and J lost 2 bases. CDR3 length equals 20 residues. CDR1 and CDR2 from the germline V gene are SGHTA and FQGTGA. The CDR3, as DNA: TGTGCCAGCAGCTTAAGAGTTCGGACTAGCTCCTTTGGCCCACAAGAGACCCAGTACTTC. It codes for CASSLRVRTSSFGPQETQYF.

This sequence joins TRBV6-2 or TRBV6-3 and TRBJ2-3; TRBD2 might be the D (6 bases). CDR1 and CDR2 (germline): MNHEY, SVGEGT. The CDR3 totals 13 residues. V gave up 6 bases and J gave up 2 bases, with 9 bases separating them. The CDR3 region has the DNA TGTGCCAGCAGCGGGGACTCCACAGATACGCAGTATTTT. It codes for CASSGDSTDTQYF.

This clone has just one count. The chain has TRBV14 and TRBJ2-1; TRBD2 might be the D (6 bases). Germline values: CDR1 SGHDN, CDR2 FVKESK. This CDR3 region has 14 residues. Trimming stripped 1 base from V and 10 bases from J, with 14 bases between. CDR3 loop: CASSQVSGGYEQFF. In nucleotides, the CDR3 is TGTGCCAGCAGCCAAGTTTCCGGGGGATACGAGCAGTTCTTC.

This clone was recorded only once. The chain links TRBV13 to TRBJ2-7; no clear D gene. The CDR3 extends over 14 amino acids. CDR1 is PRHDT, CDR2 FYEKMQ, per germline (reference sequence). V lost 3 bases and J 5 bases, leaving 14 bases between the germline ends. As DNA, the CDR3 is TGTGCCAGCAGCTTCGAGGTGGCGGCCCACGAGCAGTACTTC. This gives the protein CASSFEVAAHEQYF.

As DNA, the CDR3 is TGCGCCAGCAGCCAAGATCCAAGTGGGCAGGTTCAAGGTGGCTACACCTTC. Its protein product is CASSQDPSGQVQGGYTF. The J gene is TRBJ1-2, the V gene TRBV4-3, with D hard to call. This CDR3 contains 17 residues. Germline V lookup: CDR1 LGHNA, CDR2 YSLEER. Between the trimmed V and J ends, which lost 0 bases and 7 bases, there was a span of 21 bases.

CDR3: CASSPSVIGQGSNEKLFF. The CDR3 DNA follows: TGTGCCAGCTCACCGTCGGTAATCGGACAGGGATCTAATGAAAAACTGTTTTTT. The V and J genes are TRBV18 and TRBJ1-4, with 8 bases that match TRBD1. Germline values: CDR1 KGHSH, CDR2 LQKENI. This CDR3 comprises 18 residues. Trimming took 3 bases from V and 3 from J; bases not matched to a gene: 12. Full variable domain (outside the CDR3, taken from reference TRBV18 and TRBJ1-4): NAGVMQNPRHLVRRRGQEARLRCSPMKGHSHVYWYRQLPEEGLKFMVYLQKENIIDESGMPKERFSAEFPKEGPSILRIQQVVRGDSAAYFCASSPSVIGQGSNEKLFFGSGTQLSVL.

CDR3 region: CATMAGGTETQYF. The CDR3 coding sequence is TGTGCCACCATGGCGGGGGGTACGGAGACCCAGTACTTC. V is TRBV24-1 and J is TRBJ2-5, with 8 bases aligning to TRBD2. Germline loops: CDR1 KGHDR, CDR2 SFDVKD. V gave up 8 bases and J gave up 5 bases; unmatched junction bases: 6. The length of the CDR3 is 13 residues.

The chain is built from TRBV6-5 and TRBJ1-1; perhaps TRBD1 as D (5 bases). The V end was cut by 6 bases, the J end by 9 bases, with 17 bases between. Per the germline V gene, CDR1 is MNHEY and CDR2 is SVGAGI. The CDR3 covers 13 residues. The CDR3 reads CASRRQDGGKAFF. As DNA, the CDR3 is TGTGCCAGCAGGCGCCAGGACGGGGGGAAAGCTTTCTTT.

V is TRBV4-3 and J is TRBJ2-1, with 8 bases identical to TRBD2. The ends lost 0 bases at V and 7 bases at J; junction bases unmatched: 5. Germline CDR1 reads LGHNA; CDR2 reads YSLEER. The CDR3 spans 15 residues. The CDR3 sequence: CASSQDPIAGNEQFF. The CDR3 DNA is TGCGCCAGCAGCCAAGATCCTATAGCGGGGAATGAGCAGTTCTTC.